This is a list of T cell receptor beta chains from one sample in a study of cytomegalovirus exposure and HLA in healthy donors. The protocol was immunoSEQ multiplex PCR, while the TCRdb copy is restricted to in-frame clones and leaves out a portion. The data show 150,000 to 250,000 clones, with over 65% seen just once and about 0.094% held by the top ten. Sample: PBMCs. The receptors were sampled from a boy between 2 and 10 years old in good health and CMV-seronegative. Each CDR3 is given with its conserved first and last residue. The D gene is left open where the match is weak. The size field is filled for only some rows; it gives once, few, many or a size class.

j_call,clone_size,d_call,v_call,cdr3_nt,cdr3_aa
TRBJ2-3,.,.,TRBV9,TGTGCCAGCAGCGCGCAGGGTTCTCAAGATACGCAGTATTTT,CASSAQGSQDTQYF
TRBJ2-1,.,.,TRBV6-5,TGTGCCAGCAGTTCGAGGGACTCCTCCTACAATGAGCAGTTCTTC,CASSSRDSSYNEQFF
TRBJ2-7,.,TRBD1,TRBV7-3,TGTGCCAGCAGCTTTTCCGGGACAGGGTCCTACGAGCAGTACTTC,CASSFSGTGSYEQYF
TRBJ1-6,.,TRBD1,TRBV5-8,TGTGCCGCTCCGGATCCGTGGGGACAGCATAATTCACCCCTCCACTTT,CAAPDPWGQHNSPLHF
TRBJ1-1,.,TRBD1,TRBV29-1,TGCAGCGTCGCCGACAGGGTTGGTAACACTGAAGCTTTCTTT,CSVADRVGNTEAFF
TRBJ1-5,.,.,TRBV27,TGTGCCAGCAGTCCCCAGTGGCAGGGGCTTTCGTCGCCCCAGCATTTT,CASSPQWQGLSSPQHF
TRBJ1-1,.,TRBD1,TRBV7-9,TGTGCCAGCAGCTTAGCTCCGACAGGGGGAGTTGCTGAAGCTTTCTTT,CASSLAPTGGVAEAFF
TRBJ2-1,few,.,TRBV5-1,TGCGCCAGCAGCTTGGGACAGACCGAGCAGTTCTTC,CASSLGQTEQFF
TRBJ2-5,.,.,TRBV4-3,TGCGCCAGCAGCCAAGAACTTCGAGGGCCCTGGGGAGAGACCCAGTACTTC,CASSQELRGPWGETQYF
TRBJ2-3,.,TRBD1,TRBV5-4,TGTGCCAGCAGCTTGGGGACAGGGGGAACAGATACGCAGTATTTT,CASSLGTGGTDTQYF
TRBJ2-2,.,TRBD2,TRBV5-1,TGCGCCAGCAAAAATCCCGGGAGGACCACCGGGGAGCTGTTTTTT,CASKNPGRTTGELFF
TRBJ2-5,few,.,TRBV6-5,TGTGCCAGCAGTCCGGGTGAGACCCAGTACTTC,CASSPGETQYF
TRBJ1-2,.,.,TRBV6-1,TGTGCCGGGGGGGACCCTCGCTATGGCTACACCTTC,CAGGDPRYGYTF
TRBJ2-7,.,TRBD2,TRBV5-1,TGCGCCAGCAGTCGCAGGAGCGGGGGCTCCTACGAGCAGTACTTC,CASSRRSGGSYEQYF
TRBJ2-6,once,TRBD1,TRBV5-8,TGTGCCAGCAGTCCGACAGGGGCTGGGGCCAACGTCCTGACTTTC,CASSPTGAGANVLTF
TRBJ2-1,.,.,TRBV5-4,TGTGCCAGCAGCTTTCAACTTTCCAATGAGCAGTTCTTC,CASSFQLSNEQFF
TRBJ1-2,.,.,TRBV23-1,TGCGCCAGCATCGGGGGAGCCGACTATGGCGGCTACACCTTC,CASIGGADYGGYTF
TRBJ1-1,.,TRBD1,TRBV7-9,TGTTCCAGCAGGCCAACCGGGACAGGGAGGGGGAACACTGAAGCTTTCTTT,CSSRPTGTGRGNTEAFF
TRBJ1-2,.,.,TRBV4-2,TGTGCCAGCAGCCCAAGTGAGGGTAATCCAACTTATGGCTACACCTTC,CASSPSEGNPTYGYTF
TRBJ2-3,.,.,TRBV4-2,TGTGCCAGCAGCCAAGAACTAGGAGGTCAAGATACGCAGTATTTT,CASSQELGGQDTQYF
TRBJ1-1,.,.,TRBV7-2,TGTGCCAGCAGCTTAGGGTTTAAGGGGGTGAACACTGAAGCTTTCTTT,CASSLGFKGVNTEAFF
TRBJ2-7,.,TRBD2,TRBV4-3,TGCGCCAGCAGCCAAGAAAGCGGGGGGGCCGGCGAGCAGTACTTC,CASSQESGGAGEQYF
TRBJ2-7,.,TRBD1,TRBV15,TGTGCCACCAGCAGAGGAAGGACAGGGGCCTTGGGGCAGTACTTC,CATSRGRTGALGQYF
TRBJ1-1,.,TRBD1,TRBV6-6,TGTGCCGCAACCGGGACAGTGGCTTGGGAAGCTTTCTTT,CAATGTVAWEAFF
TRBJ2-3,.,.,TRBV27,TGTGCCAGCAGAGGGGGTTTCGATACGCAGTATTTT,CASRGGFDTQYF
TRBJ2-5,.,.,TRBV7-2,TGTGCCAGCAGCCTCGTGGGGCCCGAAGAGACCCAGTACTTC,CASSLVGPEETQYF
TRBJ2-1,.,.,TRBV7-9,TGTGCCGGACAACGGGGGGCTAACAATGAGCAGTTCTTC,CAGQRGANNEQFF
TRBJ1-2,once,.,TRBV7-2,TGTGCCAGCAGCCCCGCGCCTCCTAACTTAGATGGCTACACCTTC,CASSPAPPNLDGYTF
TRBJ1-4,few,.,TRBV5-1,TGCGCCAGCAGGCTTCCCCAGGGTGAAAAACTGTTTTTT,CASRLPQGEKLFF
TRBJ2-5,.,TRBD2,TRBV2,TGTGCCACCCTCAGCGGGGGGGCCGGAGGGGTGGCAGAGACCCAGTACTTC,CATLSGGAGGVAETQYF
TRBJ1-1,.,.,TRBV7-2,TGTGCCAGCAGCCCCCAAAGGGGCAGGGTGACTGAAGCTTTCTTT,CASSPQRGRVTEAFF